This T cell receptor (beta chain) derives from a study of Ad26.COV2.S vaccination and SARS-CoV-2 variants. Findings of the study overall: Substantial response breadth was reportedly seen for spike-specific CD8+ and CD4+ T cells after vaccination.

Treatment described: some 20 received Ad26.COV2.S at low or high dose, single or two shots; roughly five received placebo; per-sample allocation not given. Material that was analyzed had been drawn on day 63 after the first vaccine or placebo injection. Cohort 1b enrolled adults aged 18-55 years in Boston. This vaccine is an Ad26 vector that expresses the Wuhan-strain SARS-CoV-2 spike. Points on this clone: Its specificity is unknown.

The CDR3 totals 16 residues. Germline CDR1 SEHNR, CDR2 FQNEAQ (reference sequence). Germline trimming cut 3 bases from V and 4 bases from J; bases unmatched to any gene: 7. The assay was immunoSEQ multiplex PCR, and TCRdb's table has in-frame clones only and misses some. The repertoire has 350,000 to 450,000 clones, roughly 81% of them found once; the top ten carry less than 4%. The sequencing here drew on peripheral blood, taken in a trial of Ad26.COV2.S vaccine versus placebo. This chain links TRBV7-9 with TRBJ2-1; 9 bases are shared with TRBD1. The receptor comes from a person aged 18-65 years who received the Ad26.COV2.S COVID-19 vaccine or a placebo. CDR3 in DNA: TGTGCCAGCAGCTTCAGGACAGGGGAAATTTACAATGAGCAGTTCTTC. Translated: CASSFRTGEIYNEQFF.